The 25 T cell receptor beta chains in this list originate from one sample, sequenced in a study of T cells in Graves' hyperthyroidism and ophthalmopathy. There were TCR beta CDR3 regions amplified from RNA transcripts. RT-PCR in the first round (using the HTBI primer set) targeted the TCR CDR3. TCRdb used MiXCR to reprocess the multiplex PCR reads, holding one entry per CDR3 protein. The sample lists about 480,000 distinct CDR3 sequences; around 22% were seen once. The specimen was blood. Receptors were obtained from a woman aged 25 to 39 with Graves' ophthalmopathy.

The chain couples TRBV5-1 to TRBJ2-6; D not resolved. Germline CDR1 reads SGHRS; CDR2 reads YFSETQ. V lost 8 bases to trimming and J lost 1 base, with 7 bases between them. The CDR3 runs 13 residues. CDR3 DNA sequence: TGCGCCAGTCTTAGTTCTGGGGCCAACGTCCTGACTTTC. This sequence encodes CASLSSGANVLTF.

This clonotype was picked up many times. The chain couples TRBV20-1 to TRBJ1-1; D call uncertain. This CDR3 region has 17 residues. Between the trimmed V and J ends, which lost 5 bases and 0 bases, there was a span of 22 bases. In germline, CDR1 is DFQATT, CDR2 SNEGSKA (reference sequence). This CDR3 is CSAPRVGAHPLNTEAFF. The DNA of the CDR3 is TGCAGTGCTCCCAGAGTTGGAGCGCACCCTTTGAACACTGAAGCTTTCTTT.

The rearrangement joins TRBV27 to TRBJ1-1; D is perhaps TRBD1 (5 bases). The germline gives CDR1 MNHEY, CDR2 SMNVEV (reference sequence). The germline V and J ends were trimmed by 3 bases and 6 bases, with 8 bases remaining between them. This CDR3 has 12 amino acids. The CDR3 DNA reads as TGTGCCAGCAGTTTTTGGGGGGCTGAAGCTTTCTTT. Protein product: CASSFWGAEAFF.

This clonotype was observed many times. The DNA of the CDR3 is TGTGCCAGCAGCTTGGCCCCGGGACAGCTCTACGAGCAGTACTTC. This translates into CASSLAPGQLYEQYF. The V call is TRBV7-3, the J call TRBJ2-7; TRBD1 matches at 7 bases. This CDR3 is built from 15 residues. Losses at the gene ends were 3 bases for V and 3 bases for J; bases not matched to a gene: 8. In germline, CDR1 is SGHTA, CDR2 FQGTGA.

This clonotype was seen repeatedly, ten times or more. This rearrangement joins TRBV12-3 or TRBV12-4 to TRBJ1-1; no reliable D call. The CDR3 sequence is 15 residues long. Trimming removed 3 bases from V and 1 base from J, with 12 bases in between. CDR3 amino acids: CASSFGTDPNTEAFF. The CDR3 DNA sequence: TGTGCCAGCAGTTTTGGTACGGACCCGAACACTGAAGCTTTCTTT.

This clonotype was seen ten or more times. The chain carries TRBV6-5 and TRBJ2-2; D unresolved. Trimming pared 2 bases from V and 1 base from J, leaving 5 bases between. Germline loops: CDR1 MNHEY, CDR2 SVGAGI. This CDR3 spans 14 amino acids. The CDR3 is CASSYGRNTGELFF. For the CDR3, the DNA is TGTGCCAGCAGTTACGGCCGGAACACCGGGGAGCTGTTTTTT.

The chain employs TRBV15 and TRBJ2-2, with D maybe TRBD1 (6 bases). Trimming took off 3 bases at V and 3 bases at J, with 11 bases between the two ends. The CDR3 loop spans 15 amino acids. Looked up from germline, CDR1 is LNHNV and CDR2 is YYDKDF (reference sequence). The CDR3 region has the DNA TGTGCCACCAGCAGGGGAAACAGGGACACCGGGGAGCTGTTTTTT. Its protein is CATSRGNRDTGELFF.

This clonotype came up many times. V usage is TRBV5-6 and J usage is TRBJ1-5; 7 bases agree with TRBD1. This CDR3 contains 14 residues. Germline V gene data show CDR1 as SGHDT and CDR2 as YYEEEE. With V trimmed by 2 bases and J by 6 bases, 5 bases remained unmatched. Here the CDR3 DNA reads TGTGCCAGCAGCTTCGGGAGGGGGCCTCAGCCCCAGCATTTT. It translates to CASSFGRGPQPQHF.

This clonotype has at least ten counts. The chain uses TRBV5-1 and TRBJ1-3; D is perhaps TRBD1 (5 bases). The CDR3 totals 15 residues. The germline gives CDR1 SGHRS, CDR2 YFSETQ. Trimming removed 0 bases at V and 0 bases at J, with 7 bases between. CDR3: CASSLGGFSGNTIYF. CDR3 nucleotides: TGCGCCAGCAGCTTGGGGGGCTTCTCTGGAAACACCATATATTTT.

V is TRBV6-1 and J is TRBJ2-5; 7 bases fit TRBD1. V shed 0 bases, J shed 7 bases, and the junction held 11 bases outside the gene matches. The CDR3 has 16 residues. Germline V gives CDR1 MNHNS, CDR2 SASEGT. CDR3 in amino acids: CASSEAVYDRAGTQYF. CDR3 DNA: TGTGCCAGCAGTGAAGCTGTCTACGACAGGGCTGGGACCCAGTACTTC.

This clonotype was counted at least ten times. The V and J genes are TRBV4-1 and TRBJ2-7; a possible D gene is TRBD1 (7 bases). The CDR3 totals 15 residues. With 4 bases removed from V and 2 bases from J, the gap between germline ends came to 15 bases. In germline, CDR1 is MGHRA, CDR2 YSYEKL. CDR3 bases: TGCGCCAGCAGCCGAGAAGGCAGGGGGGCCTACGAGCAGTACTTC. Translating it yields CASSREGRGAYEQYF.

This clonotype appeared many times. The chain joins TRBV6-1 to TRBJ2-5, with a tentative D call TRBD2 (5 bases). Germline CDR1 is MNHNS and CDR2 is SASEGT. The CDR3 extends over 14 amino acids. The ends were cut back, 3 bases at V and 5 bases at J, with 13 bases in the middle. CDR3: CASSDYRGSETQYF. CDR3 nucleotide sequence: TGTGCCAGCAGTGACTACAGAGGGTCGGAGACCCAGTACTTC.

Many counts were recorded for this clonotype. The chain is built from TRBV18 and TRBJ1-2; 7 bases line up with TRBD1. CDR1 is KGHSH and CDR2 is LQKENI in the germline V gene. The CDR3 is 14 residues long. V lost 6 bases, J lost 5 bases, and 9 bases stayed unmatched. Here the CDR3 DNA reads TGTGCCAGCTCGGCCCTAGACAGGGATTATGGCTACACCTTC. It yields the protein CASSALDRDYGYTF.

This clonotype was recorded many times. The genes are TRBV28 and TRBJ1-1; D unclear. Germline CDR1 and CDR2: MDHEN and SYDVKM. This CDR3 has 14 amino acids. V was clipped by 4 bases and J by 1 base, with 10 bases between them. In nucleotides, the CDR3 is TGTGCCAGCAGTTCCCTGGGGAGGAACACTGAAGCTTTCTTT. Protein sequence: CASSSLGRNTEAFF.

This clonotype came up many times. The rearrangement uses TRBV2 and TRBJ1-1, with TRBD1 as a possible D gene (5 bases). The germline V and J ends were trimmed by 6 bases and 4 bases, with 12 bases remaining between them. CDR3 size: 13 residues. Per germline, CDR1 SNHLY and CDR2 FYNNEI. The CDR3, as DNA: TGTGCCAGCAGCGAAACGACAGCCACTGAAGCTTTCTTT. It yields the protein CASSETTATEAFF.

The chain combines TRBV6-1 with TRBJ1-1; the match to TRBD1 covers 9 bases. This CDR3 has 17 residues. Germline V gene data show CDR1 as MNHNS and CDR2 as SASEGT. J gave up 0 bases and V 3 bases, and 8 bases lay outside the gene matches. DNA of the CDR3: TGTGCCAGCAGTGAGAAACAGGGGGCGAGGATGAACACTGAAGCTTTCTTT. This gives the protein CASSEKQGARMNTEAFF.

This clonotype came up a few times. The chain is built from TRBV5-1 and TRBJ2-7; no firm D call. CDR3 length equals 17 residues. Germline CDR1 and CDR2: SGHRS and YFSETQ. The V end was cut by 3 bases, the J end by 2 bases, with 21 bases between. CDR3 nucleotide sequence: TGCGCCAGCAGCTCCATCTCGTGGGTTTCGCCTACCTACGAGCAGTACTTC. Amino acid sequence: CASSSISWVSPTYEQYF. The complete variable domain, with remaining parts taken from reference TRBV5-1 and TRBJ2-7, reads KAGVTQTPRYLIKTRGQQVTLSCSPISGHRSVSWYQQTPGQGLQFLFEYFSETQRNKGNFPGRFSGRQFSNSRSEMNVSTLELGDSALYLCASSSISWVSPTYEQYFGPGTRLTVT.

This chain joins TRBV6-5 and TRBJ2-7; D is possibly TRBD1 (6 bases). Germline-derived CDR1 and CDR2 are MNHEY and SVGAGI. CDR3 length equals 13 residues. V was cut by 4 bases and J by 4 bases, with 11 bases left in between. Here the CDR3 DNA reads TGTGCCAGCAGTTCTTGGGACATTTACGAGCAGTACTTC. Translated: CASSSWDIYEQYF.

The gene calls are TRBV6-1 and TRBJ1-1, with 7 bases identical to TRBD1. V was pared by 6 bases and J by 10 bases, with 14 bases of the junction left unmatched. Germline CDR1 and CDR2: MNHNS and SASEGT. This CDR3 spans 14 amino acids. Here the CDR3 reads CASRAVGDSHPAFF. The CDR3 DNA is TGTGCCAGCAGGGCGGTGGGGGACAGCCATCCAGCTTTCTTT.

This clonotype was detected ten times or more. The V gene is TRBV20-1, the J gene TRBJ1-1, with 7 bases matching TRBD1. Losses at the gene ends were 8 bases for V and 0 bases for J; bases not matched to a gene: 0. The germline CDR1 and CDR2 sequences are DFQATT and SNEGSKA (reference sequence). The CDR3 has 11 residues. The CDR3 sequence is CSTGVNTEAFF. The CDR3 DNA is TGCAGTACAGGGGTGAACACTGAAGCTTTCTTT.

This rearrangement joins TRBV10-3 to TRBJ2-5; a possible D gene is TRBD2 (5 bases). Germline CDR1 and CDR2: ENHRY and SYGVKD. Trimming cost V 3 bases and J 1 base, with 9 bases left between them. The CDR3 contains 14 residues. The CDR3 loop is CAISEPGIQETQYF. Here the CDR3 DNA reads TGTGCCATCAGTGAACCGGGAATCCAAGAGACCCAGTACTTC.

This clonotype was observed many times. The J gene is TRBJ1-1, the V gene TRBV6-5; D might be TRBD1 (6 bases). V shed 2 bases and J shed 0 bases, with 13 bases lying between them. This CDR3 is 16 amino acids long. The germline V gene has CDR1 MNHEY and CDR2 SVGAGI. CDR3 region: CASSYPGQTMNTEAFF. The CDR3 DNA sequence: TGTGCCAGCAGTTACCCCGGACAGACTATGAACACTGAAGCTTTCTTT.

In the case of this clonotype: One base away lies a much larger clone, so this may be a sequencing read error. This chain connects TRBV9 to TRBJ2-5; 10 bases are shared with TRBD2. This CDR3 contains 16 residues. CDR1 and CDR2 (germline): SGDLS, YYNGEE. The CDR3 spells CASSVVASGGQETKYF. Written as DNA, the CDR3 is TGTGCCAGCAGCGTAGTGGCTAGCGGGGGCCAAGAGACCAAGTACTTC. Combining the CDR3 with reference TRBV9 and TRBJ2-5 gives the whole variable domain DSGVTQTPKHLITATGQRVTLRCSPRSGDLSVYWYQQSLDQGLQFLIQYYNGEERAKGNILERFSAQQFPDLHSELNLSSLELGDSALYFCASSVVASGGQETKYFGPGTRLLVL.

In this sample, this clonotype turned up a few times. This rearrangement joins TRBV5-1 to TRBJ1-6; 9 bases are shared with TRBD1. With 0 bases clipped from V and 8 bases from J, the junction kept 6 bases outside the gene matches. The CDR3 sequence is 16 residues long. The germline gives CDR1 SGHRS, CDR2 YFSETQ. The CDR3 reads CASSLARDRAYSPLHF. CDR3 in DNA: TGCGCCAGCAGCTTGGCCCGGGACAGGGCTTATTCACCCCTCCACTTT. Full variable domain (remainder filled in from reference TRBV5-1 and TRBJ1-6): KAGVTQTPRYLIKTRGQQVTLSCSPISGHRSVSWYQQTPGQGLQFLFEYFSETQRNKGNFPGRFSGRQFSNSRSEMNVSTLELGDSALYLCASSLARDRAYSPLHFGNGTRLTVT.

This clonotype was counted many times. The chain is built from TRBV20-1 and TRBJ2-7; weak D call: TRBD1 (7 bases). Per the germline V gene, CDR1 is DFQATT and CDR2 is SNEGSKA (reference sequence). The CDR3 is 15 residues long. Trimming left V 0 bases short and J 4 bases short, with 16 bases between. The CDR3 region is CSARDRPGGRYEQYF. CDR3 sequence (DNA): TGCAGTGCTAGAGATCGGCCAGGGGGGAGGTACGAGCAGTACTTC.